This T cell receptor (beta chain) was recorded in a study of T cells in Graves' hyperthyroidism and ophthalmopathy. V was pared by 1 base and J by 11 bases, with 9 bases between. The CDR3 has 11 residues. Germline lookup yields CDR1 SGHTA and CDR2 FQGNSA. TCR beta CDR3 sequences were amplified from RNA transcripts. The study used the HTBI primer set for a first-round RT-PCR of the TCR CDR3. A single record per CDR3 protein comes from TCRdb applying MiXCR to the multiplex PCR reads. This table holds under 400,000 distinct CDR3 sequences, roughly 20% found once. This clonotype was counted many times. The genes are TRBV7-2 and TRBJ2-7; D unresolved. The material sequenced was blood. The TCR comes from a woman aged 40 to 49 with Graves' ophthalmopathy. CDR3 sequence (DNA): TGTGCCAGCAGCTTAGTTAAAGAGGAGTACTTC. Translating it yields CASSLVKEEYF.